One and the same sample provided the 16 T cell receptor beta chains below, sequenced in a study of Siglec-9 on CD8 T cells in melanoma. This table comes from immunoSEQ multiplex PCR, and its TCRdb copy is limited to in-frame clones, with some not included. Of more than 25,000 clones in the sample, about 80% were seen once. Sequencing was performed on Siglec-9- CD8+ T cells sorted from blood. The receptor source for this set is a human donor in good health.

The chain employs TRBV9 and TRBJ1-3, with D uncertain. The germline gives CDR1 SGDLS, CDR2 YYNGEE. The CDR3 has 13 amino acids. V was trimmed by 8 bases and J by 0 bases, leaving 9 bases between them. Written as DNA, the CDR3 is TGTGCCAGTTCACCAAGCTCTGGAAACACCATATATTTT. Translated, it gives CASSPSSGNTIYF.

The chain recombines TRBV25-1 with TRBJ2-3; 15 bases match TRBD2. The V and J ends lost 7 bases and 7 bases, in that order; junction bases with no gene match: 12. The CDR3 sequence is 17 residues long. From germline, CDR1 is MGHDK and CDR2 SYGVNS. The CDR3, as DNA: TGTGCCAGCACAGGGACTAGCGGGGGGCAATGGCGGAATACGCAGTATTTT. Its protein product is CASTGTSGGQWRNTQYF.

This clone has only one observation. The rearrangement uses TRBV19 and TRBJ2-1, with a tentative D call TRBD2 (5 bases). CDR3 size: 14 residues. Trimming took off 3 bases at V and 8 bases at J, with 14 bases between the two ends. Per the germline V gene, CDR1 is LNHDA and CDR2 is SQIVND (reference sequence). Here the CDR3 reads CASSIKLGSDEQFF. The CDR3 region has the DNA TGTGCCAGTAGTATTAAACTAGGATCAGATGAGCAGTTCTTC.

This chain links TRBV4-1 with TRBJ2-2; no reliable D call. The CDR3 has 16 residues. Germline loops: CDR1 MGHRA, CDR2 YSYEKL. Between the trimmed V and J ends, which lost 4 bases and 1 base, there was a span of 13 bases. For the CDR3, the DNA is TGCGCCAGCAGCCTCCAGGTGGGTGTGAACACCGGGGAGCTGTTTTTT. It codes for CASSLQVGVNTGELFF.

The chain has TRBV19 and TRBJ2-2; TRBD2 matches 7 bases. Germline CDR1 is LNHDA and CDR2 is SQIVND (reference sequence). The J segment lost 7 bases and the V segment lost 7 bases, leaving 12 bases of the junction unmatched. This CDR3 is 15 amino acids long. CDR3 sequence: CASTTRRERGGELFF. DNA for the CDR3: TGTGCCAGTACTACCCGGCGGGAGCGGGGCGGGGAGCTGTTTTTT.

The chain uses TRBV9 and TRBJ2-5; 10 positions agree with TRBD1. Trimming removed 4 bases from V and 4 bases from J; junction bases left unmatched: 4. CDR3 size: 14 residues. Germline V CDR1 and CDR2: SGDLS, YYNGEE. This CDR3 reads CASSPWDRGETQYF. In DNA form, the CDR3 reads TGTGCCAGCAGCCCGTGGGACAGGGGAGAGACCCAGTACTTC.

The V call is TRBV27, the J call TRBJ2-7; 10 bases match TRBD2. Losses at the gene ends were 5 bases for V and 2 bases for J; bases not matched to a gene: 15. The CDR3 runs to 18 residues. Germline V gives CDR1 MNHEY, CDR2 SMNVEV (reference sequence). The CDR3 DNA reads as TGTGCCAGCAGTCACAGGGTGACCCGTAGCGGGGGGACCTACGAGCAGTACTTC. Its protein product is CASSHRVTRSGGTYEQYF.

The rearrangement links TRBV19 to TRBJ1-1; D remains unclear. The CDR3 loop spans 13 amino acids. Germline CDR1 LNHDA, CDR2 SQIVND (reference sequence). Trimming cost V 3 bases and J 5 bases, with 10 bases left between them. The CDR3 loop is CASSINLSTEAFF. DNA of the CDR3: TGTGCCAGTAGTATTAATCTTAGTACTGAAGCTTTCTTT.

This clone appeared a few times. This chain uses TRBV27 with TRBJ1-1; D remains unclear. In germline, CDR1 is MNHEY, CDR2 SMNVEV (reference sequence). V lost 3 bases, J lost 5 bases, and 10 bases lay in between. This CDR3 region has 13 residues. In nucleotides, the CDR3 is TGTGCCAGCAGTTTTAGGGATGATACTGAAGCTTTCTTT. Protein sequence: CASSFRDDTEAFF.

The V gene is TRBV27, the J gene TRBJ1-2; 10 bases match TRBD1. Germline CDR1 is MNHEY and CDR2 is SMNVEV (reference sequence). V lost 4 bases to trimming and J lost 6 bases; unmatched junction nucleotides: 8. CDR3 length: 15 residues. CDR3 residues: CASSSPGQGRNGYTF. The CDR3 nucleotides read TGTGCCAGCAGTTCCCCGGGACAGGGGCGAAATGGCTACACCTTC.

This clone was found a few times. The chain links TRBV19 to TRBJ1-1; D unclear. Between the trimmed V and J ends, which lost 3 bases and 2 bases, there was a span of 10 bases. Germline V gene lookup returns CDR1 LNHDA and CDR2 SQIVND (reference sequence). The CDR3 totals 14 residues. CDR3 bases: TGTGCCAGTAGTATGTTCTCTTCAAACACTGAAGCTTTCTTT. This codes for CASSMFSSNTEAFF. Combining the CDR3 with reference TRBV19 and TRBJ1-1 gives the whole variable domain DGGITQSPKYLFRKEGQNVTLSCEQNLNHDAMYWYRQDPGQGLRLIYYSQIVNDFQKGDIAEGYSVSREKKESFPLTVTSAQKNPTAFYLCASSMFSSNTEAFFGQGTRLTVV.

The rearrangement joins TRBV5-6 to TRBJ2-2; D ambiguous. The CDR3 length is 13 residues. V was cut by 2 bases and J by 6 bases, with 8 bases left in between. Germline V gene data show CDR1 as SGHDT and CDR2 as YYEEEE. The CDR3 DNA sequence: TGTGCCAGCAGCTTCTCCGAGGCCGGGGAGCTGTTTTTT. This sequence encodes CASSFSEAGELFF.

The chain combines TRBV6-5 with TRBJ1-3, with D perhaps TRBD1 (5 bases). V lost 6 bases, J lost 0 bases, and 12 bases lay in between. The CDR3 consists of 15 residues. Germline assignment: CDR1 MNHEY and CDR2 SVGAGI. Here the CDR3 reads CASSSDGGSGNTIYF. CDR3 sequence (DNA): TGTGCCAGCAGCTCCGACGGGGGCTCTGGAAACACCATATATTTT.

The chain joins TRBV28 to TRBJ1-2; 9 bases match TRBD1. The V and J ends lost 1 base and 6 bases, in that order; junction bases with no gene match: 9. Germline V gives CDR1 MDHEN, CDR2 SYDVKM. The CDR3 spans 16 residues. CDR3 residues: CASSLSRTGALNGYTF. In DNA, the CDR3 is TGTGCCAGCAGTTTATCCAGGACAGGGGCTCTAAATGGCTACACCTTC.

This clone was counted a few times. The genes are TRBV7-2 and TRBJ1-1; no reliable D call. The CDR3 totals 12 residues. Germline assignment: CDR1 SGHTA and CDR2 FQGNSA. The germline V and J ends were trimmed by 7 bases and 14 bases, with 20 bases remaining between them. The CDR3 is CASTPWYGDRFF. The CDR3 region has the DNA TGTGCCAGCACCCCGTGGTACGGCGACCGGTTCTTT.

The J gene is TRBJ1-2, the V gene TRBV5-1, with a tentative D call TRBD1 (5 bases). The V and J ends lost 5 bases and 6 bases respectively, with 8 bases between them. Germline loops: CDR1 SGHRS, CDR2 YFSETQ. This CDR3 comprises 11 residues. The CDR3 loop reads CASRWGDGYTF. As DNA, the CDR3 is TGCGCCAGCAGGTGGGGCGATGGCTACACCTTC.